Below are 24 T cell receptor beta chains sequenced from a single sample in a study of T cells in Graves' hyperthyroidism and ophthalmopathy. From RNA transcripts, TCR beta CDR3 regions were amplified. An initial round of RT-PCR targeting the TCR CDR3 relied on the HTBI primer set. TCRdb analysed the multiplex PCR reads with MiXCR anew, one entry per CDR3 protein. The sample has some 360,000 distinct CDR3 sequences, 11% to 15% seen once. The sequenced sample consisted of blood. The receptors originated from an older woman with Graves' hyperthyroidism.

This clonotype was counted ten times or more. This chain uses TRBV12-3 or TRBV12-4 with TRBJ2-7; D is undetermined. The CDR3 runs to 13 residues. V was clipped by 3 bases and J by 3 bases, with 9 bases between them. The CDR3 DNA is TGTGCCAGCAGTTTTGGGCAGAACTACGAGCAGTACTTC. This encodes CASSFGQNYEQYF.

Ten or more counts support this clonotype. The gene calls are TRBV7-8 and TRBJ2-3; TRBD2 is a possible D gene (6 bases). V was cut by 3 bases and J by 1 base, with 14 bases left in between. CDR3 size: 16 residues. The germline V gene has CDR1 SGHVS and CDR2 FQNEAQ. CDR3 amino acids: CASSFSPSSGTDTQYF. As DNA, the CDR3 is TGTGCCAGCAGCTTCAGCCCGTCTAGCGGCACAGATACGCAGTATTTT.

This clonotype came up many times. The rearrangement joins TRBV27 to TRBJ2-5; either TRBD1 or TRBD2 may fit D (5 bases each). Germline lookup yields CDR1 MNHEY and CDR2 SMNVEV (reference sequence). The CDR3 sequence is 18 residues long. The germline V and J ends were trimmed by 0 bases and 5 bases, with 22 bases remaining between them. The CDR3 sequence: CASSLSKLIARGGETQYF. The CDR3 DNA is TGTGCCAGCAGTTTATCGAAACTTATAGCGAGGGGTGGGGAGACCCAGTACTTC.

In its sample, this clonotype was seen a few times. Because the CDR3's place on the DNA is in doubt, the DNA is left out and the CDR3 is given as listed by TCRdb. The chain's CDR3 is CASSLERESDSPLHF. V usage is TRBV27 and J usage is TRBJ1-6; whether TRBD1, the table's D call, matches the DNA was not checked. CDR1 is MNHEY and CDR2 is SMNVEV in the germline V gene (reference sequence). 15 amino acids form the CDR3, both terminal residues included.

Ten or more counts support this clonotype. The chain links TRBV3-1 to TRBJ1-2, with D possibly being TRBD1 (5 bases). Germline V gene data show CDR1 as LGHDT and CDR2 as YNNKEL (reference sequence). The CDR3 contains 13 residues. Trimming took 4 bases from V and 4 from J, leaving 10 bases between them. The CDR3 loop is CASSPMGTYGYTF. The CDR3 DNA is TGTGCCAGCAGCCCTATGGGGACCTATGGCTACACCTTC.

This clonotype was recorded at least ten times. The chain combines TRBV12-3 or TRBV12-4 with TRBJ2-2; 9 bases line up with TRBD1. V shed 6 bases and J 4 bases; nucleotides not matched to a gene: 3. The CDR3 totals 14 residues. CDR3 bases: TGTGCCAGCAGACAGGGGGCGGGCACCGGGGAGCTGTTTTTT. This encodes CASRQGAGTGELFF.

There are many counts of this clonotype. The chain joins TRBV27 to TRBJ2-7; maybe TRBD2 (5 bases). This CDR3 contains 14 residues. Germline lookup yields CDR1 MNHEY and CDR2 SMNVEV (reference sequence). Trimming took off 6 bases at V and 1 base at J, with 13 bases between the two ends. CDR3 in amino acids: CASSRRADSYEQYF. CDR3 in DNA: TGTGCCAGCAGCAGGCGGGCAGATTCCTACGAGCAGTACTTC.

In its sample, this clonotype was seen many times. The chain couples TRBV28 to TRBJ2-1; D perhaps matches TRBD2 (6 bases). V lost 9 bases and J 3 bases, leaving 15 bases between the germline ends. The CDR3 runs to 14 residues. Germline V lookup: CDR1 MDHEN, CDR2 SYDVKM. This CDR3 reads CASPPAGGYNEQFF. The DNA of the CDR3 is TGTGCCAGTCCACCAGCGGGCGGCTACAATGAGCAGTTCTTC.

This clonotype was seen a handful of times. The chain couples TRBV19 to TRBJ2-2; TRBD2 is a possible D gene (5 bases). Trimming took off 10 bases at V and 5 bases at J, with 29 bases between the two ends. CDR1 LNHDA and CDR2 SQIVND come from the germline V gene (reference sequence). The CDR3 has 18 amino acids. The CDR3 DNA sequence: TGTGCCACCCGGCCCGTGGCGGGCACAGCCCCCCAGACCGGGGAGCTGTTTTTT. Protein product: CATRPVAGTAPQTGELFF.

The CDR3 spells CASSIDSLYGYTF. As DNA, the CDR3 is TGTGCCAGCAGCATAGACAGCCTATATGGCTACACCTTC. This chain links TRBV7-9 with TRBJ1-2, with D perhaps matching TRBD1 (5 bases). Trimming removed 5 bases at V and 5 bases at J, with 12 bases between. CDR3 length: 13 residues. Germline-derived CDR1 and CDR2 are SEHNR and FQNEAQ (reference sequence).

This clonotype appeared many times. The V and J genes are TRBV24-1 and TRBJ1-1; D is perhaps TRBD1 (5 bases). The CDR3 sequence is 15 residues long. CDR1 and CDR2 (germline): KGHDR, SFDVKD. Trimming took 4 bases from V and 6 from J, leaving 17 bases between them. Here the CDR3 reads CATSDSGLRPPEAFF. DNA of the CDR3: TGTGCCACCAGTGACTCGGGACTTCGCCCCCCTGAAGCTTTCTTT.

This clonotype was counted ten times or more. This rearrangement joins TRBV11-2 to TRBJ2-3; D is unclear. This CDR3 region has 13 residues. Per germline, CDR1 SGHAT and CDR2 FQNNGV. V was trimmed by 0 bases and J by 6 bases, leaving 7 bases between them. CDR3: CASSLDLVDTQYF. In DNA, the CDR3 is TGTGCCAGCAGCTTAGATCTGGTCGATACGCAGTATTTT.

This clonotype was observed at least ten times. The V gene is TRBV2, the J gene TRBJ2-7; 7 bases map to TRBD1. CDR1 and CDR2 (germline): SNHLY, FYNNEI. Losses at the gene ends were 7 bases for V and 2 bases for J; bases not matched to a gene: 11. The CDR3 spans 15 residues. CDR3 region: CASTEERDSTYEQYF. DNA of the CDR3: TGTGCCAGCACCGAAGAACGGGACAGCACCTACGAGCAGTACTTC.

This clonotype was detected only a few times. This chain joins TRBV7-9 and TRBJ2-2; the match to TRBD2 covers 11 bases. J gave up 5 bases and V 3 bases, and 23 bases lay outside the gene matches. Germline loops: CDR1 SEHNR, CDR2 FQNEAQ (reference sequence). The CDR3 loop spans 22 amino acids. CDR3 loop: CASSFGALLRLAGNVSTGELFF. As DNA, the CDR3 is TGTGCCAGCAGCTTCGGAGCTTTGTTGCGACTAGCGGGAAATGTATCTACCGGGGAGCTGTTTTTT.

This clonotype was counted ten times or more. This chain links TRBV3-1 with TRBJ1-2, with D tentatively TRBD1 (5 bases). The CDR3 has 15 residues. Between the trimmed V and J ends, which lost 1 base and 8 bases, there was a span of 17 bases. Germline CDR1 reads LGHDT; CDR2 reads YNNKEL (reference sequence). CDR3 coding DNA: TGTGCCAGCAGCCAAGCCCGACCCAGGGTGAAAGGCTACACCTTC. Translated, it gives CASSQARPRVKGYTF. Drawing the rest from reference TRBV3-1 and TRBJ1-2, the complete variable domain is DTAVSQTPKYLVTQMGNDKSIKCEQNLGHDTMYWYKQDSKKFLKIMFSYNNKELIINETVPNRFSPKSPDKAHLNLHINSLELGDSAVYFCASSQARPRVKGYTFGSGTRLTVV.

This clonotype was observed many times. The genes are TRBV5-1 and TRBJ2-7, with D perhaps matching TRBD1 (6 bases). From germline, CDR1 is SGHRS and CDR2 YFSETQ. V lost 1 base, J lost 6 bases, and 14 bases lay in between. This CDR3 is built from 14 residues. CDR3 region: CASSLFQGRGEQYF. CDR3 sequence (DNA): TGCGCCAGCAGCTTGTTTCAGGGGCGAGGCGAGCAGTACTTC.

This chain uses TRBV12-3 or TRBV12-4 with TRBJ2-1; TRBD2 might be the D (5 bases). V lost 4 bases and J lost 13, with 17 bases in between. There are 13 residues in the CDR3. The CDR3 coding sequence is TGTGCCAGCAGTTCCCGGCCTCCGGGGAACCAGTTCTTC. Translation: CASSSRPPGNQFF.

The chain joins TRBV6-1 to TRBJ2-7, with 9 nucleotides matching TRBD1. The length of the CDR3 is 16 residues. Per germline, CDR1 MNHNS and CDR2 SASEGT. V lost 1 base and J lost 2; bases outside the gene matches: 6. The CDR3 sequence: CASSEVGTGIPYEQYF. CDR3 nucleotide sequence: TGTGCCAGCAGTGAAGTTGGGACAGGGATACCCTACGAGCAGTACTTC.

The chain has TRBV10-3 and TRBJ2-3; D might be TRBD1 or TRBD2, each matching 5 bases. V was cut by 3 bases and J by 4 bases, with 8 bases left in between. The CDR3 covers 13 residues. Germline V CDR1 and CDR2: ENHRY, SYGVKD. The CDR3 DNA is TGTGCCATCAGTGAATTGGGGGCAGATACGCAGTATTTT. Translating it yields CAISELGADTQYF.

The chain has TRBV20-1 and TRBJ1-5, with D perhaps matching TRBD1 (6 bases). This CDR3 is 15 amino acids long. V dropped 4 bases and J dropped 5 bases, with 18 bases sitting between them. CDR1 is DFQATT, CDR2 SNEGSKA, per germline (reference sequence). Written as DNA, the CDR3 is TGCAGTGCTATACTCTCGGGGGGCGAAGATCAGCCCCAGCATTTT. It codes for CSAILSGGEDQPQHF.

This clonotype has more than one count but fewer than ten. This chain's CDR3 is CASSIVGRNQPQHF. Here the CDR3 DNA reads TGTGCCAGTAGTATAGTGGGTCGTAATCAGCCCCAGCATTTT. This chain links TRBV19 with TRBJ1-5; D call uncertain. V lost 1 base and J 4 bases, leaving 8 bases between the germline ends. CDR1 LNHDA and CDR2 SQIVND come from the germline V gene (reference sequence). The CDR3 is made up of 14 amino acids.

This clonotype was detected ten times or more. The chain combines TRBV29-1 with TRBJ2-5; D possibly corresponds to TRBD2 (5 bases). CDR1 and CDR2 from the germline V gene are SQVTM and ANQGSEA. The ends were cut back, 4 bases at V and 4 bases at J, with 10 bases in the middle. This CDR3 is 12 amino acids long. CDR3 in DNA: TGCAGCGTTGGCCGGGATCCAGAGACCCAGTACTTC. This encodes CSVGRDPETQYF. Drawing the rest from reference TRBV29-1 and TRBJ2-5, the complete variable domain is SAVISQKPSRDICQRGTSLTIQCQVDSQVTMMFWYRQQPGQSLTLIATANQGSEATYESGFVIDKFPISRPNLTFSTLTVSNMSPEDSSIYLCSVGRDPETQYFGPGTRLLVL.

The chain combines TRBV3-1 with TRBJ2-7, with D maybe TRBD1 (7 bases). Germline CDR1 reads LGHDT; CDR2 reads YNNKEL (reference sequence). This CDR3 region has 15 residues. The germline V and J ends were trimmed by 0 bases and 6 bases, with 15 bases remaining between them. The CDR3 DNA reads TGTGCCAGCAGCCAAGAATGGAACAGGGGAGGCGAGCAGTACTTC. It codes for CASSQEWNRGGEQYF.

The table lists this clonotype with many counts. The chain joins TRBV20-1 to TRBJ2-7; tentatively, D is TRBD2 (5 bases). The CDR3 is 13 amino acids. Looked up from germline, CDR1 is DFQATT and CDR2 is SNEGSKA (reference sequence). V lost 6 bases to trimming and J lost 2 bases, with 14 bases between them. The CDR3 here is CSAEGRLTYEQYF. The CDR3 bases are TGCAGTGCAGAGGGTCGGCTCACCTACGAGCAGTACTTC.